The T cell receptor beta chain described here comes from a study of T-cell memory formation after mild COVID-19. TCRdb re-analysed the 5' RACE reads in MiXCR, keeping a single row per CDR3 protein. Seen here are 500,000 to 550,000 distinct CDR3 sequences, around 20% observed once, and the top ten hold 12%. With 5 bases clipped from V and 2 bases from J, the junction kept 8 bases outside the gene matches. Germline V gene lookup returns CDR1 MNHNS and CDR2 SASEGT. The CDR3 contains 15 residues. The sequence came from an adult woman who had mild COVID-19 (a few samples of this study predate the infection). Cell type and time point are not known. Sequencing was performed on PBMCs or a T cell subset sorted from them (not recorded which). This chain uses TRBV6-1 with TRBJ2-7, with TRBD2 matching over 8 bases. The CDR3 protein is CASSLQAGETYEQYF. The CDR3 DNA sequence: TGTGCCAGCAGTCTCCAAGCGGGGGAAACCTACGAGCAGTACTTC.